This entry lists 10 T cell receptor beta chains sequenced from one sample in a study of graft-versus-host responses after intestinal transplantation. No antigen has been assigned to these receptors. Some clones are missing from TCRdb's copy, which holds only in-frame ones; the method was immunoSEQ multiplex PCR. The repertoire holds 85,000 to 100,000 clones, about nine tenths seen once, with 0.095% to 0.11% in the top ten. The sequences come from unstimulated CD4+ T cells sorted from spleen or lymph node cells, collected before intestinal transplant. The receptors were gathered from a human donor who received an intestinal transplant.

This chain links TRBV29-1 with TRBJ2-1; D not certain. This CDR3 region has 12 residues. Deletions cut 4 bases from V and 8 bases from J, with 12 bases between. Germline V gene lookup returns CDR1 SQVTM and CDR2 ANQGSEA. CDR3 sequence (DNA): TGCAGCGTTGTGGTTGAGTTTCATGAGCAGTTCTTC. This encodes CSVVVEFHEQFF.

The rearrangement links TRBV15 to TRBJ2-1; possible D gene TRBD2, 7 bases. This CDR3 has 16 residues. V gave up 6 bases and J gave up 1 base, with 16 bases separating them. CDR1 is LNHNV and CDR2 is YYDKDF in the germline V gene (reference sequence). This chain's CDR3 is CATRPKGGGSYNEQFF. The CDR3 coding sequence is TGTGCCACCAGACCGAAGGGGGGGGGTTCCTACAATGAGCAGTTCTTC.

V and J are TRBV6-1 and TRBJ2-7, with no clear D. Trimming took 7 bases from V and 0 from J, leaving 13 bases between them. Germline loops: CDR1 MNHNS, CDR2 SASEGT. This CDR3 is 14 amino acids long. The CDR3 sequence is CASIMTQSSYEQYF. CDR3 nucleotides: TGTGCCAGCATCATGACACAGAGCTCCTACGAGCAGTACTTC.

The CDR3 here is CASSLLEVAGGVGEQYF. As DNA, the CDR3 is TGCGCCAGCAGCTTGCTCGAGGTAGCGGGGGGAGTTGGGGAGCAGTACTTC. The chain is built from TRBV5-1 and TRBJ2-7; TRBD2 matches 10 bases. Germline trimming cut 1 base from V and 7 bases from J; bases unmatched to any gene: 14. CDR1 SGHRS and CDR2 YFSETQ come from the germline V gene. The CDR3 spans 17 residues.

The V call is TRBV18, the J call TRBJ2-3; TRBD2 agrees at 10 bases. The CDR3 contains 16 residues. V lost 3 bases, J lost 1 base, and 4 bases stayed unmatched. The germline CDR1 and CDR2 sequences are KGHSH and LQKENI. The CDR3 DNA is TGTGCCAGCTCACCCTCCAGCGGGGGGGGCACAGATACGCAGTATTTT. Translated: CASSPSSGGGTDTQYF.

The genes are TRBV5-1 and TRBJ1-6; the D is unclear. The germline V and J ends were trimmed by 4 bases and 12 bases, with 17 bases remaining between them. Germline CDR1 SGHRS, CDR2 YFSETQ. The CDR3 has 14 residues. The CDR3 DNA is TGCGCCAGCAGCCCTGGGGAGCTCGCCAAACCCCTCCACTTT. It encodes CASSPGELAKPLHF.

The chain links TRBV10-3 to TRBJ2-1, with 9 bases identical to TRBD1. The CDR3 is 12 amino acids. Germline CDR1 is ENHRY and CDR2 is SYGVKD. V lost 8 bases to trimming and J lost 9 bases; unmatched junction nucleotides: 5. Here the CDR3 DNA reads TGTGCCATCCGGGACAGGGAGGGTGAGCAGTTCTTC. Translation gives CAIRDREGEQFF.

This clone appeared a single time. The genes are TRBV10-2 and TRBJ2-2; 7 bases match TRBD1. J gave up 6 bases and V 6 bases, and 4 bases lay outside the gene matches. This CDR3 spans 13 amino acids. The germline V gene encodes CDR1 WSHSY and CDR2 SAAADI. The CDR3 loop reads CASSRQGAGELFF. CDR3 coding DNA: TGCGCCAGCAGCCGACAGGGTGCCGGGGAGCTGTTTTTT.

This chain uses TRBV9 with TRBJ1-1, with D uncertain. Looked up from germline, CDR1 is SGDLS and CDR2 is YYNGEE. The CDR3 runs 15 residues. Trimming removed 0 bases at V and 6 bases at J, with 15 bases between. The CDR3 sequence is CASSVAGARPSEAFF. CDR3 nucleotide sequence: TGTGCCAGCAGCGTAGCCGGAGCGCGTCCGTCTGAAGCTTTCTTT. The full variable domain, completed using reference TRBV9 and TRBJ1-1, is DSGVTQTPKHLITATGQRVTLRCSPRSGDLSVYWYQQSLDQGLQFLIQYYNGEERAKGNILERFSAQQFPDLHSELNLSSLELGDSALYFCASSVAGARPSEAFFGQGTRLTVV.

V usage is TRBV9 and J usage is TRBJ2-3; D unresolved. Germline CDR1 and CDR2: SGDLS and YYNGEE. V lost 4 bases to trimming and J lost 6 bases, with 9 bases between them. This CDR3 is built from 12 residues. The CDR3: CASSPTADTQYF. For the CDR3, the DNA is TGTGCCAGCAGCCCTACAGCCGATACGCAGTATTTT.